The clone carrying this T cell receptor (beta chain) was counted many times. Its antigen is unknown. In TCRdb, the 5' RACE reads were re-called with MiXCR into one record per CDR3 protein. The sample lists roughly 120,000 distinct CDR3 sequences, 7.2% occurring once. This sample was taken from a study of T cells after yellow fever vaccination. The trim removed 5 bases at V and 7 bases at J, leaving 4 bases unmatched. In germline, CDR1 is SEHNR, CDR2 FQNEAQ (reference sequence). The CDR3 totals 13 residues. The study's findings and limits: Clonotypes shared by both compartments, CD4 and CD8, made up a small share.

The sample was CD4+ T cells sorted from PBMCs, taken roughly 47 days after the first yellow fever vaccination. This receptor was obtained from a young man who received the YFV17D yellow fever vaccine. This chain joins TRBV7-9 and TRBJ1-5, with TRBD1 matching over 8 bases. CDR3 bases: TGTGCCAGCAGCCGACAGGGGAGACAGCCCCAGCATTTT. Encoded protein: CASSRQGRQPQHF.